A single sample gave rise to the 29 T cell receptor beta chains below, sequenced in a study of technical replicates of blood from several donors (TCRdb year 2017). The library was generated by the immunoSEQ multiplex PCR assay. In TCRdb, the immuneACCESS table is reduced to in-frame sequences with V and J assigned. These tables do not hold every clone; where another copy was compared, an unresolved V gene accounts for under half, and the others remain unexplained. This sample has under 90,000 clones in its table, and 90% to 95% of those were observed once. Jointly, the top ten make up 0.2% to 0.25% of the sample. The specimen sequenced was T cells isolated from PBMCs. These receptors were collected from a human donor in good health.

CDR3 coding DNA: TGTGCCAGCTCAAGCAGGGAAGGCAATGAGCAGTTCTTC. Encoded protein: CASSSREGNEQFF. The V and J genes are TRBV18 and TRBJ2-1, with a tentative D call TRBD1 (5 bases). The CDR3 spans 13 residues. Trimming took off 5 bases at V and 6 bases at J, with 11 bases between the two ends. Germline V gene lookup returns CDR1 KGHSH and CDR2 LQKENI.

This chain joins TRBV10-1 and TRBJ2-3; 8 positions match TRBD2. V shed 6 bases, J shed 2 bases, and the junction held 7 bases outside the gene matches. The germline CDR1 and CDR2 sequences are WNHNN and SYGVQD (reference sequence). The CDR3 runs to 15 residues. The DNA of the CDR3 is TGCGCCAGCAGACGCACTAGCGGAGACACAGATACGCAGTATTTT. Its protein product is CASRRTSGDTDTQYF.

The CDR3 here is CASTTTRTFF. The CDR3 coding sequence is TGTGCCAGCACCACGACCAGGACTTTCTTT. The chain links TRBV9 to TRBJ1-1; no reliable D call. From germline, CDR1 is SGDLS and CDR2 YYNGEE. Trimming took off 6 bases at V and 12 bases at J, with 12 bases between the two ends. CDR3 length: 10 residues.

This clone showed up just a few times. The CDR3 reads CASSPHAGVGAFF. CDR3 sequence (DNA): TGTGCCAGCAGTCCCCACGCCGGAGTGGGAGCTTTCTTT. The chain links TRBV6-6 to TRBJ1-1; D is unclear. CDR3 length equals 13 residues. Germline assignment: CDR1 MNHNY and CDR2 SVGAGI (reference sequence). V was clipped by 5 bases and J by 10 bases, with 17 bases between them.

The V gene is TRBV30, the J gene TRBJ2-2, with D maybe TRBD2 (6 bases). The CDR3 has 17 residues. V was shortened by 0 bases and J by 3 bases, with 17 bases between the two germline ends. Germline V gene lookup returns CDR1 GTSNPN and CDR2 SVGIG (reference sequence). The CDR3: CAWSVGRTNLYTGELFF. Written as DNA, the CDR3 is TGTGCCTGGAGTGTGGGGAGGACGAATCTCTACACCGGGGAGCTGTTTTTT.

The gene calls are TRBV7-9 and TRBJ1-5; 7 bases line up with TRBD1. J lost 5 bases, V lost 1 base, and 5 bases had no gene match. This CDR3 contains 15 residues. The germline V gene has CDR1 SEHNR and CDR2 FQNEAQ (reference sequence). DNA for the CDR3: TGTGCCAGCAGCTTAGAGACCCAGGGGGATCAGCCCCAGCATTTT. Translating it yields CASSLETQGDQPQHF.

This clone occurred once. The chain uses TRBV19 and TRBJ2-7; D perhaps matches TRBD1 (6 bases). The CDR3 runs 14 residues. Trimming stripped 4 bases from V and 0 bases from J, with 10 bases between. Germline CDR1 and CDR2: LNHDA and SQIVND (reference sequence). The CDR3 is CASSTGQFSYEQYF. The CDR3 region has the DNA TGTGCCAGTAGTACCGGACAGTTCTCCTACGAGCAGTACTTC. Combining the CDR3 with reference TRBV19 and TRBJ2-7 gives the whole variable domain DGGITQSPKYLFRKEGQNVTLSCEQNLNHDAMYWYRQDPGQGLRLIYYSQIVNDFQKGDIAEGYSVSREKKESFPLTVTSAQKNPTAFYLCASSTGQFSYEQYFGPGTRLTVT.

CDR3 residues: CASRAGSNGYTF. The CDR3 nucleotides are TGTGCCAGCAGGGCGGGCAGTAATGGCTACACCTTC. J is TRBJ1-2 and V is TRBV27; no definite D call. Germline V gene lookup returns CDR1 MNHEY and CDR2 SMNVEV (reference sequence). Trimming removed 6 bases at V and 6 bases at J, with 11 bases between. This CDR3 spans 12 amino acids.

This sequence joins TRBV6-5 and TRBJ2-7, with TRBD1 identical over 7 bases. CDR3 size: 14 residues. The ends lost 9 bases at V and 4 bases at J; junction bases unmatched: 12. Germline CDR1 MNHEY, CDR2 SVGAGI. The chain's CDR3 is CASGTGDVRYEQYF. As DNA, the CDR3 is TGTGCCAGTGGAACAGGGGACGTTAGGTACGAGCAGTACTTC.

The chain is built from TRBV5-6 and TRBJ2-3; 8 nucleotides line up with TRBD1. The germline V gene has CDR1 SGHDT and CDR2 YYEEEE. The CDR3 contains 15 residues. V dropped 3 bases and J dropped 7; count of bases not matched to a gene: 10. The CDR3 nucleotides are TGTGCCAGCAGCTATGACAGGGGCAGGGTGAATACGCAGTATTTT. This codes for CASSYDRGRVNTQYF.

This rearrangement joins TRBV7-3 to TRBJ2-5, with 7 bases fitting TRBD1. V trimming: 2 bases; J trimming: 0 bases; junction bases outside the gene matches: 3. The CDR3 contains 15 residues. CDR1 is SGHTA, CDR2 FQGTGA, per germline. CDR3 DNA: TGTGCCAGCAGCTTATTAGGACAGGACCAAGAGACCCAGTACTTC. This sequence encodes CASSLLGQDQETQYF.

The chain links TRBV6-5 to TRBJ1-6; 8 nucleotides align to TRBD1. The CDR3 runs to 15 residues. Germline V CDR1 and CDR2: MNHEY, SVGAGI. The V and J ends lost 6 bases and 6 bases, in that order; junction bases with no gene match: 7. For the CDR3, the DNA is TGTGCCAGCAGCCGTAACGACAGGGGTAATTCACCCCTCCACTTT. It encodes CASSRNDRGNSPLHF.

This sequence joins TRBV11-2 and TRBJ1-2; 7 bases map to TRBD1. The CDR3 is 13 amino acids. The germline V gene encodes CDR1 SGHAT and CDR2 FQNNGV. V lost 5 bases to trimming and J lost 2 bases; unmatched junction nucleotides: 2. CDR3 residues: CASSPTGNYGYTF. The CDR3 bases are TGTGCCAGCAGCCCGACAGGGAACTATGGCTACACCTTC.

CDR3 loop: CASSLGRMTHEKLFF. The CDR3 nucleotides are TGTGCCAGCAGCTTAGGGAGGATGACTCATGAAAAACTGTTTTTT. The chain joins TRBV11-2 to TRBJ1-4; D unclear. The V end lost 1 base, the J end lost 6 bases, and 12 bases lay between the germline ends. Germline assignment: CDR1 SGHAT and CDR2 FQNNGV. The CDR3 is made up of 15 amino acids.

This sequence joins TRBV2 and TRBJ2-1; D possibly corresponds to TRBD2 (7 bases). V was pared by 6 bases and J by 4 bases, with 19 bases between. Germline V gene lookup returns CDR1 SNHLY and CDR2 FYNNEI. The CDR3 is made up of 16 amino acids. The CDR3 here is CASSLSEGGLYNEQFF. The CDR3 DNA reads TGTGCCAGCAGCCTCTCGGAGGGGGGGCTTTACAATGAGCAGTTCTTC.

This rearrangement joins TRBV27 to TRBJ2-5; D might be TRBD2 (6 bases). Trimming took off 5 bases at V and 4 bases at J, with 23 bases between the two ends. This CDR3 comprises 17 residues. Germline CDR1 and CDR2: MNHEY and SMNVEV (reference sequence). The DNA of the CDR3 is TGTGCCAGCAGTCAACGGACACGATCGACTAGTGCAGAGACCCAGTACTTC. Translated, it gives CASSQRTRSTSAETQYF.

V gene TRBV2 combines with J gene TRBJ1-2; the match to TRBD1 covers 9 bases. V trimming: 9 bases; J trimming: 8 bases; junction bases outside the gene matches: 7. This CDR3 contains 12 residues. Germline V gene sequence: CDR1 SNHLY, CDR2 FYNNEI. This CDR3 reads CASKTGGGGYTF. CDR3 DNA sequence: TGTGCCAGTAAGACAGGGGGTGGAGGCTACACCTTC.

The genes are TRBV18 and TRBJ2-7, with 10 bases identical to TRBD1. CDR1 KGHSH and CDR2 LQKENI come from the germline V gene. With V trimmed by 5 bases and J by 5 bases, 9 bases remained unmatched. The CDR3 runs 15 residues. The CDR3 reads CASSDRQGAQDEQYF. The CDR3 DNA reads TGTGCCAGCTCAGATCGACAGGGGGCGCAGGACGAGCAGTACTTC.

The rearrangement joins TRBV4-1 to TRBJ2-7; TRBD1 matches 8 bases. The CDR3 has 17 amino acids. V lost 2 bases, J lost 2 bases, and 11 bases stayed unmatched. In germline, CDR1 is MGHRA, CDR2 YSYEKL. The CDR3 is CASSQRSRDRTTYEQYF. As DNA, the CDR3 is TGCGCCAGCAGCCAAAGATCAAGGGACAGGACCACCTACGAGCAGTACTTC.

This chain links TRBV29-1 with TRBJ2-2; D call uncertain. V lost 5 bases and J lost 3, with 4 bases in between. This CDR3 region has 11 residues. CDR1 and CDR2 (germline): SQVTM, ANQGSEA. The CDR3 coding sequence is TGCAGCGTTTTCGACACCGGGGAGCTGTTTTTT. It encodes CSVFDTGELFF.

This clone was detected once. The J gene is TRBJ2-1, the V gene TRBV5-4; the match to TRBD2 covers 10 bases. J lost 10 bases, V lost 3 bases, and 7 bases had no gene match. Germline CDR1 and CDR2: SGHNT and YYREEE (reference sequence). The CDR3 covers 14 residues. For the CDR3, the DNA is TGTGCCAGCAGCTCCGCTAGCGGGGGCGAGGAGCAGTTCTTC. Its protein product is CASSSASGGEEQFF.

The chain joins TRBV5-4 to TRBJ2-7; TRBD2 aligns across 15 bases. CDR1 and CDR2 from the germline V gene are SGHNT and YYREEE (reference sequence). The trim removed 4 bases at V and 6 bases at J, leaving 11 bases unmatched. The CDR3 has 17 residues. The CDR3 DNA sequence: TGTGCCAGCAGCCCAATTTGGACTAGCGGGGGGGCAGGCGAGCAGTACTTC. This encodes CASSPIWTSGGAGEQYF.

The CDR3 DNA sequence: TGTGCCAGCACCTTCCTCCCGGGACAGGGGGCCCGGGGTGGGGCAGCTTTCTTT. Amino acids: CASTFLPGQGARGGAAFF. This chain joins TRBV28 and TRBJ1-1; 12 nucleotides align to TRBD1. V trimming: 7 bases; J trimming: 10 bases; junction bases outside the gene matches: 22. CDR1 MDHEN and CDR2 SYDVKM come from the germline V gene. The CDR3 loop spans 18 amino acids.

The chain links TRBV28 to TRBJ2-3; 12 nucleotides align to TRBD2. Germline-derived CDR1 and CDR2 are MDHEN and SYDVKM. V dropped 5 bases and J dropped 1; count of bases not matched to a gene: 4. CDR3 length equals 16 residues. The CDR3 nucleotides read TGTGCCAGCAGTGCTGGACTAGCGGGGCGCACAGATACGCAGTATTTT. Translated: CASSAGLAGRTDTQYF.

CDR3 amino acids: CASSYRFGGENEKLFF. The CDR3 DNA sequence: TGTGCCAGCAGTTACCGGTTTGGAGGCGAGAATGAAAAACTGTTTTTT. The chain has TRBV6-5 and TRBJ1-4; D gene uncertain. The CDR3 runs to 16 residues. Trimming stripped 2 bases from V and 5 bases from J, with 15 bases between. Germline lookup yields CDR1 MNHEY and CDR2 SVGAGI.

The chain recombines TRBV9 with TRBJ2-5; D may be TRBD1 (6 bases). CDR3 length equals 15 residues. V was cut by 0 bases and J by 1 base, with 10 bases left in between. Germline V gene data show CDR1 as SGDLS and CDR2 as YYNGEE. CDR3 region: CASSVGGQFQETQYF. In nucleotides, the CDR3 is TGTGCCAGCAGCGTAGGGGGACAATTCCAAGAGACCCAGTACTTC.

The J gene is TRBJ2-1, the V gene TRBV28; TRBD2 aligns across 11 bases. The germline V gene has CDR1 MDHEN and CDR2 SYDVKM. The V segment lost 5 bases and the J segment 8 bases; nucleotides outside the gene matches: 5. There are 14 residues in the CDR3. The CDR3 here is CASSVSGRVDEQFF. CDR3 sequence (DNA): TGTGCCAGCAGTGTTAGCGGGAGGGTCGATGAGCAGTTCTTC.

The chain couples TRBV28 to TRBJ1-1; no clear D. This CDR3 has 15 amino acids. The V end was cut by 5 bases, the J end by 3 bases, with 16 bases between. CDR1 is MDHEN and CDR2 is SYDVKM in the germline V gene. In DNA form, the CDR3 reads TGTGCCAGCAGTCTCCAACATACCCCTCACACTGAAGCTTTCTTT. Translated, it gives CASSLQHTPHTEAFF.

The chain combines TRBV6-1 with TRBJ1-5, with D possibly matching TRBD1 (6 bases). Per the germline V gene, CDR1 is MNHNS and CDR2 is SASEGT. Trimming removed 7 bases at V and 7 bases at J, with 20 bases between. The CDR3 totals 15 residues. In DNA, the CDR3 is TGTGCCAGCACCAGAAACAGGGTTAGCCGACAGCCCCAGCATTTT. It translates to CASTRNRVSRQPQHF.